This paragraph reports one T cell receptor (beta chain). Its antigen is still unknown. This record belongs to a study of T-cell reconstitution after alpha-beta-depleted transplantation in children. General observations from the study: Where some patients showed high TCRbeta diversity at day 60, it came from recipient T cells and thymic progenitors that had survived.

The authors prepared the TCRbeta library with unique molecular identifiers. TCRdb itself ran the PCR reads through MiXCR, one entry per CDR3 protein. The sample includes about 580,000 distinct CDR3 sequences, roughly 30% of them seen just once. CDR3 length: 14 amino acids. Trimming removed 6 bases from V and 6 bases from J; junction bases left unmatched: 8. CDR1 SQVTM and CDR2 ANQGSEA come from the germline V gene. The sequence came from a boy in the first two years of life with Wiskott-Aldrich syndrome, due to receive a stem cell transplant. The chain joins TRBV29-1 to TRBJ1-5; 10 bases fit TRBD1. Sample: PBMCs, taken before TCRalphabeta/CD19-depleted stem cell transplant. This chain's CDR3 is CSVTTGGAFQPQHF. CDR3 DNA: TGCAGCGTGACGACAGGGGGCGCATTTCAGCCCCAGCATTTT.